This TCR beta chain was observed in a study of cytomegalovirus exposure and HLA in healthy donors. Study overall: The study's early data release held 75 million to 95 million unique TCRs from HLA-typed donors. General study results and limits: Listed as cytomegalovirus-associated were 150 or so TCR beta chains.

As to this clone: Its antigen is as yet unknown.

The PCR was carried out with 60 Vbeta primers and 13 Jbeta primers. Per the authors' pipeline: The count from a later analysis was tens of millions of unique TCR beta chains, some 12 million of them shared. TCRdb keeps only in-frame clones here, not all; method: immunoSEQ multiplex PCR. The DNA gave D and trimming, while V, J and clone size come from that table. The profile covers around 150,000 clones, with around 84% appearing a single time and under 2% taken by the ten largest. The CDR3 is 13 amino acids. Germline V gives CDR1 MNHEY, CDR2 SVGAGI. Donors sampled were nominally healthy, though unrecorded immune exposures were likely.

The V and J genes are TRBV6-5 and TRBJ2-5, with unresolved D. The DNA matches TRBJ2-7 better at its end, which makes the J call doubtful. The specimen sequenced was PBMCs. The receptor was isolated from a man aged 18 to 29 in good health and CMV-seronegative. The CDR3, as DNA: TGTGCCACCACACGCGAGGATGGTAGCGAGCAGTACTTC. It is translated as CATTREDGSEQYF.